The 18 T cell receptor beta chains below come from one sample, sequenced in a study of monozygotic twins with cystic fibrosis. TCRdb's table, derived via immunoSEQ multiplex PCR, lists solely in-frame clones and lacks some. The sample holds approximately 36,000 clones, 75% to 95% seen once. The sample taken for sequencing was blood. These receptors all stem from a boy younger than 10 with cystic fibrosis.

The CDR3 protein is CASSLTGEQYF. The DNA for the CDR3 is TGTGCCAGCAGCTTGACAGGGGAGCAGTACTTC. The rearrangement joins TRBV5-6 to TRBJ2-7, with D possibly TRBD1 on 6 matching bases. The CDR3 has 11 residues. Germline CDR1 SGHDT, CDR2 YYEEEE. Trimming removed 1 base from V and 7 bases from J, with 6 bases in between.

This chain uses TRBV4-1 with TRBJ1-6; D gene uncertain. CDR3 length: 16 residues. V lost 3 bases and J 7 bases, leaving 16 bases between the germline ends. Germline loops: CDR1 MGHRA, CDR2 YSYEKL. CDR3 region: CASSQIGVTGNSPLHF. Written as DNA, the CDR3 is TGCGCCAGCAGCCAGATTGGTGTAACCGGGAATTCACCCCTCCACTTT.

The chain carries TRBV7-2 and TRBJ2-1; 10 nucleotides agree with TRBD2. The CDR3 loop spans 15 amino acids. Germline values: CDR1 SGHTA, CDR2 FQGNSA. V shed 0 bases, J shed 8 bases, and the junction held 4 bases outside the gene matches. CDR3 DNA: TGTGCCAGCAGCTTAGCGGTCCTAGCGGGGGATGAGCAGTTCTTC. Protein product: CASSLAVLAGDEQFF.

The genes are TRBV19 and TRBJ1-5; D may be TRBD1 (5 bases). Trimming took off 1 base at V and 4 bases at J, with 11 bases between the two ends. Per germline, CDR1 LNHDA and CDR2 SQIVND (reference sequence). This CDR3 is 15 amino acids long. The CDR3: CASSIGGQPNQPQHF. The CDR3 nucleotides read TGTGCCAGTAGTATAGGAGGACAACCAAATCAGCCCCAGCATTTT.

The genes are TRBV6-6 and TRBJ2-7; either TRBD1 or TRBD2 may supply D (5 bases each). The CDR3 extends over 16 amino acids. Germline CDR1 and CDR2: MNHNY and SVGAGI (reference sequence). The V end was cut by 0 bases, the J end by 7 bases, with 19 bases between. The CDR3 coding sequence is TGTGCCAGCAGTTACTCCCACATAAGGGGCTCGGGGGAGCAGTACTTC. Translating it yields CASSYSHIRGSGEQYF.

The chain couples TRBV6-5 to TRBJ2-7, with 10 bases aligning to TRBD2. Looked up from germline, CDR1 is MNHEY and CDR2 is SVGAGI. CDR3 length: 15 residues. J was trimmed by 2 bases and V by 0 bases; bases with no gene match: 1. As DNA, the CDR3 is TGTGCCAGCAGTTACTCGACTAGCGGGCCCTACGAGCAGTACTTC. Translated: CASSYSTSGPYEQYF.

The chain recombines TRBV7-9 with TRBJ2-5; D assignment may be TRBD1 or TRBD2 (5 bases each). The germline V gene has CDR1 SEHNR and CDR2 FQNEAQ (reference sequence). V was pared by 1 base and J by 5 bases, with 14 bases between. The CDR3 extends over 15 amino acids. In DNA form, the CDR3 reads TGTGCCAGCAGCTTAGGGGACCGCAATCCGGAGACCCAGTACTTC. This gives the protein CASSLGDRNPETQYF.

The CDR3 sequence is CSVLADTQYF. CDR3 DNA: TGCAGCGTCCTAGCAGATACGCAGTATTTT. The rearrangement links TRBV29-1 to TRBJ2-3; D is unresolved. The V and J ends lost 6 bases and 4 bases respectively, with 5 bases between them. Per germline, CDR1 SQVTM and CDR2 ANQGSEA. CDR3 length: 10 residues.

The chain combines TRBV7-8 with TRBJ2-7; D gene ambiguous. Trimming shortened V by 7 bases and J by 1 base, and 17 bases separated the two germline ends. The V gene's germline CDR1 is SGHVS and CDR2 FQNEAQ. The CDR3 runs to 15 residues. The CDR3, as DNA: TGTGCCAGCACTCTAGTGCCGGACCGTTCCTACGAGCAGTACTTC. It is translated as CASTLVPDRSYEQYF.

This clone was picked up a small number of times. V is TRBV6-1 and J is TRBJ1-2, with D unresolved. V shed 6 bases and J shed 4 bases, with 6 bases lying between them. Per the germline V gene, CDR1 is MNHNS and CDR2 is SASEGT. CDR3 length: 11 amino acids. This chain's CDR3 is CASRVIYGYTF. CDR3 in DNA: TGTGCCAGCAGGGTTATCTATGGCTACACCTTC.

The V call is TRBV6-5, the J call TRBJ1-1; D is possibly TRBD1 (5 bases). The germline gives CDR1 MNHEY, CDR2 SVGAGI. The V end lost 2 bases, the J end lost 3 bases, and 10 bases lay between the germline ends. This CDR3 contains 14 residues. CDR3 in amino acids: CASSYGGVDTEAFF. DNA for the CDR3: TGTGCCAGCAGTTACGGAGGGGTTGACACTGAAGCTTTCTTT.

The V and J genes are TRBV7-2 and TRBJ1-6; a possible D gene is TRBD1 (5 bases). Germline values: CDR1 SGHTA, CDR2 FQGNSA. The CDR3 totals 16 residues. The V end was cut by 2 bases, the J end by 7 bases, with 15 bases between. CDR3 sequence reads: CASSLRAWQGNSPLHF. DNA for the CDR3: TGTGCCAGCAGCTTAAGGGCTTGGCAGGGCAATTCACCCCTCCACTTT.

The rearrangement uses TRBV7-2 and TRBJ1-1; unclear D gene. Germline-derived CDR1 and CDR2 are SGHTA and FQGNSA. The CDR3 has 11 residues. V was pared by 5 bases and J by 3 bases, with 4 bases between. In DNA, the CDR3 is TGTGCCAGCAGCCCGGACACTGAAGCTTTCTTT. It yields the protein CASSPDTEAFF.

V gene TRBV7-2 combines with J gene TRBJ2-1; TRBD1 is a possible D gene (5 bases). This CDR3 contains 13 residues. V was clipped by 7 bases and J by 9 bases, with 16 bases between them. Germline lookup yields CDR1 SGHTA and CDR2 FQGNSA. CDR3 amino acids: CASNGQRWGEQFF. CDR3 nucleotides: TGTGCCAGCAACGGACAACGTTGGGGTGAGCAGTTCTTC.

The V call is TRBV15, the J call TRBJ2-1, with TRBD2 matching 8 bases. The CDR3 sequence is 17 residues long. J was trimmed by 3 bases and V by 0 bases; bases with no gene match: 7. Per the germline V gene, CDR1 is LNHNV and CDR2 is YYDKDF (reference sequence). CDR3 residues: CATSRDVRGGGYNEQFF. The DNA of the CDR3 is TGTGCCACCAGCAGAGATGTACGGGGGGGTGGCTACAATGAGCAGTTCTTC. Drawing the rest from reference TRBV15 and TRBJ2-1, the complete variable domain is DAMVIQNPRYQVTQFGKPVTLSCSQTLNHNVMYWYQQKSSQAPKLLFHYYDKDFNNEADTPDNFQSRRPNTSFCFLDIRSPGLGDTAMYLCATSRDVRGGGYNEQFFGPGTRLTVL.

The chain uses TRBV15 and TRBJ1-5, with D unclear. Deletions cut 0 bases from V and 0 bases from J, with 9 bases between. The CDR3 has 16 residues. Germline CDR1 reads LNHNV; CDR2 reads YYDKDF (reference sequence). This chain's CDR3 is CATSRDRPYSNQPQHF. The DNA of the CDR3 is TGTGCCACCAGCAGAGATCGGCCCTATAGCAATCAGCCCCAGCATTTT.

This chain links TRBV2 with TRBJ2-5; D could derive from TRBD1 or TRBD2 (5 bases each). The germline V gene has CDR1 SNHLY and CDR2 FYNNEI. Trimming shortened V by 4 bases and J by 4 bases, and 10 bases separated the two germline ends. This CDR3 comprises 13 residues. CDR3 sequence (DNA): TGTGCCAGCAGTGTTTCGGGACCAGAGACCCAGTACTTC. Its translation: CASSVSGPETQYF.

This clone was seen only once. The CDR3 region is CASSLTQDYGYTF. The CDR3 DNA sequence: TGTGCCAGCAGCTTGACACAAGACTATGGCTACACCTTC. J is TRBJ1-2 and V is TRBV5-6, with no clear D. The CDR3 covers 13 residues. The germline V and J ends were trimmed by 1 base and 3 bases, with 7 bases remaining between them. Germline V gene lookup returns CDR1 SGHDT and CDR2 YYEEEE. The whole variable domain, remainder taken from reference TRBV5-6 and TRBJ1-2, is DAGVTQSPTHLIKTRGQQVTLRCSPKSGHDTVSWYQQALGQGPQFIFQYYEEEERQRGNFPDRFSGHQFPNYSSELNVNALLLGDSALYLCASSLTQDYGYTFGSGTRLTVV.